The next 29 T cell receptor beta chains were all read from a single sample in a study of CD8 T cells in Susac syndrome. With random hexamers, reverse transcription was performed on about 0.5 to 1 ug of RNA. TCRdb used MiXCR to reprocess the immunoSEQ multiplex PCR reads, holding one entry per CDR3 protein. Of 330,000 or so distinct CDR3 sequences listed, 89% are singletons. Source material: CD8+ T cells from PBMCs. The receptor source for this set is a human donor with multiple sclerosis.

J is TRBJ2-5 and V is TRBV18; TRBD1 matches 8 bases. Germline CDR1 KGHSH, CDR2 LQKENI. This CDR3 spans 13 amino acids. V was clipped by 2 bases and J by 4 bases; unmatched bases: 0. The CDR3 here is CASSPDRGETQYF. CDR3 in DNA: TGTGCCAGCTCACCAGACAGGGGAGAGACCCAGTACTTC.

The V call is TRBV15, the J call TRBJ2-5; 9 nucleotides match TRBD1. Germline assignment: CDR1 LNHNV and CDR2 YYDKDF (reference sequence). The CDR3 has 14 residues. Losses at the gene ends were 5 bases for V and 5 bases for J; bases not matched to a gene: 6. CDR3 bases: TGTGCCACCAGCGGGACAGGGATATGGGAGACCCAGTACTTC. Translated, it gives CATSGTGIWETQYF.

In nucleotides, the CDR3 is TGCAGCGTTGAACAGGGGGCGCCTGGCGAGCAGTACTTC. This sequence encodes CSVEQGAPGEQYF. This chain joins TRBV29-1 and TRBJ2-7; TRBD1 matches at 8 bases. The CDR3 runs to 13 residues. The germline CDR1 and CDR2 sequences are SQVTM and ANQGSEA. The ends lost 2 bases at V and 6 bases at J; junction bases unmatched: 6.

The CDR3 DNA reads as TGTGCCAGCAGTTACATCGGGGGTCACCGCGGTGGGGCCAACGTCCTGACTTTC. Its protein product is CASSYIGGHRGGANVLTF. The J gene is TRBJ2-6, the V gene TRBV6-5, with TRBD2 as a possible D gene (6 bases). V lost 2 bases and J lost 3, with 17 bases in between. In germline, CDR1 is MNHEY, CDR2 SVGAGI. The CDR3 runs 18 residues.

This chain joins TRBV29-1 and TRBJ1-1; TRBD1 is a possible D gene (6 bases). There are 12 residues in the CDR3. The V end lost 3 bases, the J end lost 7 bases, and 12 bases lay between the germline ends. Germline CDR1 reads SQVTM; CDR2 reads ANQGSEA. CDR3 nucleotides: TGCAGCGTTGAGCTACAGGGAAATGAAGCTTTCTTT. This translates into CSVELQGNEAFF.

The chain couples TRBV29-1 to TRBJ1-2, with 10 positions matching TRBD1. The CDR3 sequence is 14 residues long. Germline V gives CDR1 SQVTM, CDR2 ANQGSEA. V gave up 7 bases and J gave up 5 bases; unmatched junction bases: 10. CDR3 loop: CSAPTGGRGYGYTF. The CDR3 DNA sequence: TGCAGCGCCCCGACAGGGGGCCGGGGATATGGCTACACCTTC.

CDR3 amino acids: CASSGQGYDSPLHF. CDR3 nucleotides: TGTGCCAGCAGCGGACAGGGCTACGATTCACCCCTCCACTTT. This chain links TRBV9 with TRBJ1-6; 7 nucleotides line up with TRBD1. The CDR3 loop spans 14 amino acids. Unmatched junction bases numbered 5, after V lost 3 bases and J lost 8 bases. Germline assignment: CDR1 SGDLS and CDR2 YYNGEE.

The chain uses TRBV5-6 and TRBJ2-7, with D possibly matching TRBD1 (6 bases). CDR3 size: 14 residues. Per the germline V gene, CDR1 is SGHDT and CDR2 is YYEEEE. V gave up 4 bases and J gave up 3 bases, with 14 bases separating them. The CDR3 coding sequence is TGTGCCAGCAGCGGAAAGGGGGTGTTCTACGAGCAGTACTTC. Its translation: CASSGKGVFYEQYF.

This clonotype was seen just once. The genes are TRBV30 and TRBJ1-2; D not resolved. Per the germline V gene, CDR1 is GTSNPN and CDR2 is SVGIG (reference sequence). With 4 bases removed from V and 4 bases from J, the gap between germline ends came to 10 bases. CDR3 length: 12 amino acids. In DNA, the CDR3 is TGTGCCTGGATGTCTCGGGCCTATGGCTACACCTTC. It translates to CAWMSRAYGYTF.

The rearrangement uses TRBV24-1 and TRBJ2-7; tentatively, D is TRBD1 or TRBD2 (5 bases each). The germline V gene encodes CDR1 KGHDR and CDR2 SFDVKD. The CDR3 length is 13 residues. V lost 8 bases to trimming and J lost 0 bases, with 10 bases between them. CDR3 residues: CATMGTSSYEQYF. The CDR3 coding sequence is TGTGCCACCATGGGGACGAGCTCCTACGAGCAGTACTTC.

For the CDR3, the DNA is TGTGCCAGTAGTTGGGGAACTGACGGGGAGCTGTTTTTT. This encodes CASSWGTDGELFF. The chain carries TRBV19 and TRBJ2-2; D gene ambiguous. CDR1 and CDR2 from the germline V gene are LNHDA and SQIVND (reference sequence). V was pared by 5 bases and J by 7 bases, with 11 bases between. This CDR3 is 13 amino acids long.

The chain has TRBV5-5 and TRBJ2-5, with D perhaps matching TRBD1 (6 bases). V gave up 2 bases and J gave up 5 bases, with 13 bases separating them. Germline assignment: CDR1 SGHKS and CDR2 YYEKEE (reference sequence). The CDR3 loop spans 14 amino acids. The CDR3 DNA follows: TGTGCCAGCAGCTTTTGGGGGCAGTCGGAGACCCAGTACTTC. Translation: CASSFWGQSETQYF.

The J gene is TRBJ2-7, the V gene TRBV29-1, with 8 nucleotides matching TRBD2. CDR3 length: 14 residues. V gave up 4 bases and J gave up 2 bases; unmatched junction bases: 7. Germline V gene lookup returns CDR1 SQVTM and CDR2 ANQGSEA. As DNA, the CDR3 is TGCAGCGTTGCCGGGATTAGCGGGACCTACGAGCAGTACTTC. The encoded protein is CSVAGISGTYEQYF.

The genes are TRBV7-2 and TRBJ2-5; 7 bases map to TRBD2. V lost 1 base to trimming and J lost 0 bases; unmatched junction nucleotides: 5. The CDR3 loop spans 16 amino acids. Germline V gene sequence: CDR1 SGHTA, CDR2 FQGNSA. The CDR3 nucleotides are TGTGCCAGCAGCTTAGTCGGCGGGGGATACCAAGAGACCCAGTACTTC. This encodes CASSLVGGGYQETQYF.

The CDR3 DNA follows: TGTGCCAGCAGTTACCGGGAGGGCGGCGGGGTTGAAGCTTTCTTT. This sequence encodes CASSYREGGGVEAFF. V gene TRBV6-5 combines with J gene TRBJ1-1; D unclear. Germline V gene lookup returns CDR1 MNHEY and CDR2 SVGAGI. The V end lost 2 bases, the J end lost 7 bases, and 17 bases lay between the germline ends. This CDR3 comprises 15 residues.

This clonotype was recorded only once. This rearrangement joins TRBV28 to TRBJ1-3; no definite D call. Germline V gene lookup returns CDR1 MDHEN and CDR2 SYDVKM. There are 13 residues in the CDR3. Trimming pared 9 bases from V and 4 bases from J, leaving 13 bases between. CDR3 sequence: CASGSTAGNTIYF. CDR3 nucleotides: TGTGCCAGTGGGTCTACCGCCGGAAACACCATATATTTT.

In nucleotides, the CDR3 is TGTGCCAGCAGCCACGACCCTAGCGCTATAGATACGCAGTATTTT. It encodes CASSHDPSAIDTQYF. V and J are TRBV6-2 or TRBV6-3 and TRBJ2-3; tentatively, D is TRBD2 (6 bases). CDR1 MNHEY and CDR2 SVGEGT come from the germline V gene. The ends were cut back, 6 bases at V and 5 bases at J, with 18 bases in the middle. The CDR3 sequence is 15 residues long.

In its sample, this clonotype was seen many times. The genes are TRBV4-2 and TRBJ2-7; D is ambiguous. The germline gives CDR1 LGHNA, CDR2 YNFKEQ. The CDR3 length is 12 residues. Trimming removed 1 base from V and 3 bases from J, with 4 bases in between. The CDR3 nucleotides read TGTGCCAGCAGCCAAGGGGGCTACGAGCAGTACTTC. Amino acid sequence: CASSQGGYEQYF.

The V gene is TRBV19, the J gene TRBJ1-5; 9 bases map to TRBD1. The CDR3 spans 16 residues. V lost 3 bases, J lost 2 bases, and 5 bases stayed unmatched. The germline gives CDR1 LNHDA, CDR2 SQIVND (reference sequence). In nucleotides, the CDR3 is TGTGCCAGTAGTATGGGACAGGGTTGGGGCAATCAGCCCCAGCATTTT. This translates into CASSMGQGWGNQPQHF.

The V gene is TRBV4-3, the J gene TRBJ1-2, with no clear D. Germline V gene sequence: CDR1 LGHNA, CDR2 YSLEER. Trimming took off 0 bases at V and 6 bases at J, with 14 bases between the two ends. The CDR3 sequence is 15 residues long. The CDR3 spells CASSQDRLSGDGYTF. CDR3 coding DNA: TGCGCCAGCAGCCAAGATCGTCTAAGTGGCGATGGCTACACCTTC.

This clonotype appeared a few times. The CDR3 DNA follows: TGTGCCAGCAGCTTAGGCAGGGGCGAGCAGTACTTC. Amino acid sequence: CASSLGRGEQYF. The V gene is TRBV7-9, the J gene TRBJ2-7, with D perhaps TRBD1 (6 bases). Trimming left V 1 base short and J 6 bases short, with 7 bases between. CDR3 length: 12 residues. CDR1 and CDR2 from the germline V gene are SEHNR and FQNEAQ (reference sequence). The full variable domain, rest sourced from reference TRBV7-9 and TRBJ2-7, is DTGVSQNPRHKITKRGQNVTFRCDPISEHNRLYWYRQTLGQGPEFLTYFQNEAQLEKSRLLSDRFSAERPKGSFSTLEIQRTEQGDSAMYLCASSLGRGEQYFGPGTRLTVT.

J is TRBJ1-6 and V is TRBV9; 9 positions agree with TRBD1. The V segment lost 7 bases and the J segment 7 bases; nucleotides outside the gene matches: 6. This CDR3 region has 14 residues. Germline-derived CDR1 and CDR2 are SGDLS and YYNGEE. CDR3 DNA: TGTGCCAGCGCCGGGACAGGGATAAATTCACCCCTCCACTTT. It yields the protein CASAGTGINSPLHF.

This rearrangement joins TRBV28 to TRBJ2-2; 7 bases fit TRBD1. The germline CDR1 and CDR2 sequences are MDHEN and SYDVKM. V shed 2 bases, J shed 4 bases, and the junction held 4 bases outside the gene matches. This CDR3 region has 15 residues. The CDR3 sequence: CASSLLTGFTGELFF. DNA of the CDR3: TGTGCCAGCAGTTTACTGACAGGGTTCACCGGGGAGCTGTTTTTT.

The chain combines TRBV27 with TRBJ2-7; D is tentatively TRBD1 or TRBD2 (5 bases each). Trimming took off 0 bases at V and 3 bases at J, with 9 bases between the two ends. Germline CDR1 reads MNHEY; CDR2 reads SMNVEV (reference sequence). The CDR3 length is 14 residues. DNA of the CDR3: TGTGCCAGCAGTTTATCGGGGACGAGCTACGAGCAGTACTTC. It translates to CASSLSGTSYEQYF.

This chain joins TRBV27 and TRBJ2-7, with 9 bases that match TRBD1. Germline-derived CDR1 and CDR2 are MNHEY and SMNVEV (reference sequence). This CDR3 has 14 amino acids. Losses at the gene ends were 6 bases for V and 4 bases for J; bases not matched to a gene: 7. CDR3 loop: CASRTGGSSYEQYF. The CDR3 DNA reads TGTGCCAGCAGAACAGGGGGCAGTTCGTACGAGCAGTACTTC.

The genes are TRBV9 and TRBJ2-5; D is perhaps TRBD1 or TRBD2 (6 bases each). CDR3 length: 14 residues. The ends were cut back, 3 bases at V and 1 base at J, with 10 bases in the middle. The germline V gene encodes CDR1 SGDLS and CDR2 YYNGEE. The CDR3 DNA sequence: TGTGCCAGCAGCGCACAGGGAGGCCAAGAGACCCAGTACTTC. As protein: CASSAQGGQETQYF. Using reference TRBV9 and TRBJ2-5 for the parts outside the CDR3, the full variable domain is DSGVTQTPKHLITATGQRVTLRCSPRSGDLSVYWYQQSLDQGLQFLIQYYNGEERAKGNILERFSAQQFPDLHSELNLSSLELGDSALYFCASSAQGGQETQYFGPGTRLLVL.

J is TRBJ2-3 and V is TRBV7-9; a weak D match, TRBD2 (6 bases). This CDR3 region has 13 residues. V was cut by 5 bases and J by 4 bases, with 10 bases left in between. Per germline, CDR1 SEHNR and CDR2 FQNEAQ (reference sequence). The CDR3 DNA reads as TGTGCCAGCAGCGACGGGACTGCAGATACGCAGTATTTT. Translating it yields CASSDGTADTQYF.

The chain employs TRBV28 and TRBJ1-1; D is unclear. V lost 8 bases, J lost 0 bases, and 10 bases lay in between. The CDR3 is made up of 13 amino acids. Germline V lookup: CDR1 MDHEN, CDR2 SYDVKM. CDR3 residues: CASVEAMNTEAFF. DNA of the CDR3: TGTGCCAGCGTTGAGGCCATGAACACTGAAGCTTTCTTT.

The genes are TRBV29-1 and TRBJ2-5; the match to TRBD2 covers 9 bases. This CDR3 spans 16 amino acids. From germline, CDR1 is SQVTM and CDR2 ANQGSEA. After removal of 4 bases from V and 1 base from J, the junction contained 10 bases not matched to a gene. The CDR3 DNA reads as TGCAGCGTTGTACCGAAAGCGGGAGGACCCCAAGAGACCCAGTACTTC. Amino acid sequence: CSVVPKAGGPQETQYF.